This TCR beta chain was captured by sequencing in a study of shared clonotypes between healthy human individuals. V was cut by 5 bases and J by 2 bases, with 13 bases left in between. The CDR3 covers 14 residues. Germline lookup yields CDR1 SGHAT and CDR2 FQNNGV. A CD45RA-negative memory subset and a CD45RA+ naive subset were separated from the CD4+ cells. Method: immunoSEQ multiplex PCR; TCRdb's copy keeps in-frame clones and lacks some. Found here are approximately 980,000 clones, approximately 80% of them singletons; the top ten hold around 1.5%. Points on this clone: Its antigen remains unknown.

Study results and caveats: Deeper or shallower sequencing was expected to change how clonotypes are shared among donors.

The clonotype comes from a man aged 18 to 35 in good health. The chain joins TRBV11-2 to TRBJ2-7; D ambiguous. The specimen sequenced was memory CD4+ T cells sorted from blood. Documented subset: CD45RA-negative fraction. The DNA for the CDR3 is TGTGCCAGCAGCCCTGGTTATACAACCTACGAGCAGTACTTC. As protein: CASSPGYTTYEQYF.